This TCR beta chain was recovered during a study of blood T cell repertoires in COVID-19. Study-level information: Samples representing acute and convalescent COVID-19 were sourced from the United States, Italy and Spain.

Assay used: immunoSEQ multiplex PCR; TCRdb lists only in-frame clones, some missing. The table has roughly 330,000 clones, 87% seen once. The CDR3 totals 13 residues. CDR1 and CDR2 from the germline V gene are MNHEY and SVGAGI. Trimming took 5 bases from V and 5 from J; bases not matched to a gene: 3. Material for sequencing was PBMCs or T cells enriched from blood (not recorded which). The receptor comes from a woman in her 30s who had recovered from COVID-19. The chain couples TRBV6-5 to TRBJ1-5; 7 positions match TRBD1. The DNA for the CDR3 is TGTGCCAGCAGTCACAGGGGAGATCAGCCCCAGCATTTT. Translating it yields CASSHRGDQPQHF.